The 32 T cell receptor beta chains below were found in one sample sequenced in a study of cytomegalovirus exposure and HLA in healthy donors. The PCR ran on 60 Vbeta and 13 Jbeta primers. TCRdb's copy holds only in-frame clones and misses some; the assay was immunoSEQ multiplex PCR. Here the sample spans 110,000 to 150,000 clones, 75% to 90% being singletons. What was sequenced was PBMCs. The source of these receptors is a man in his forties in good health and CMV-seronegative.

The gene calls are TRBV7-3 and TRBJ2-6, with 7 bases that match TRBD1. The ends lost 5 bases at V and 6 bases at J; junction bases unmatched: 4. The CDR3 has 14 residues. Germline CDR1 SGHTA, CDR2 FQGTGA. The CDR3 DNA sequence: TGTGCCAGCAGCCCAGGGGGATCGGCCAACGTCCTGACTTTC. Translation gives CASSPGGSANVLTF.

This chain connects TRBV9 to TRBJ2-3; TRBD2 aligns across 11 bases. Unmatched junction bases numbered 6, after V lost 3 bases and J lost 3 bases. Germline CDR1 and CDR2: SGDLS and YYNGEE. This CDR3 contains 16 residues. CDR3 loop: CASSATSGVQTDTQYF. The CDR3 bases are TGTGCCAGCAGCGCGACTAGCGGGGTTCAAACAGATACGCAGTATTTT. Combining the CDR3 with reference TRBV9 and TRBJ2-3 gives the whole variable domain DSGVTQTPKHLITATGQRVTLRCSPRSGDLSVYWYQQSLDQGLQFLIQYYNGEERAKGNILERFSAQQFPDLHSELNLSSLELGDSALYFCASSATSGVQTDTQYFGPGTRLTVL.

J is TRBJ2-2 and V is TRBV7-2, with 7 bases aligning to TRBD2. Germline CDR1 SGHTA, CDR2 FQGNSA. This CDR3 contains 18 residues. Germline trimming cut 0 bases from V and 1 base from J; bases unmatched to any gene: 8. CDR3 coding DNA: TGTGCCAGCAGCTTAGCCCCTAGCGGTCTCGGGAACACCGGGGAGCTGTTTTTT. Translation gives CASSLAPSGLGNTGELFF.

This chain uses TRBV6-6 with TRBJ2-7; D not resolved. This CDR3 has 13 amino acids. Germline V lookup: CDR1 MNHNY, CDR2 SVGAGI (reference sequence). Trimming removed 4 bases at V and 7 bases at J, with 14 bases between. The CDR3 DNA follows: TGTGCCAGCAGTTCAGACCGTGACGGGGAGCAGTACTTC. It codes for CASSSDRDGEQYF.

This CDR3 reads CASPASGGSSYNEQFF. For the CDR3, the DNA is TGTGCCAGCCCCGCTAGCGGGGGGTCCTCCTACAATGAGCAGTTCTTC. The chain has TRBV28 and TRBJ2-1; 11 nucleotides match TRBD2. Per the germline V gene, CDR1 is MDHEN and CDR2 is SYDVKM. This CDR3 region has 16 residues. With 8 bases clipped from V and 0 bases from J, the junction kept 6 bases outside the gene matches.

The V and J genes are TRBV5-5 and TRBJ2-1, with 11 bases lining up with TRBD1. V shed 2 bases, J shed 8 bases, and the junction held 3 bases outside the gene matches. The length of the CDR3 is 14 residues. From germline, CDR1 is SGHKS and CDR2 YYEKEE (reference sequence). The CDR3 protein is CASSFGQGAYEQFF. In nucleotides, the CDR3 is TGTGCCAGCAGCTTCGGACAGGGGGCCTATGAGCAGTTCTTC.

The V gene is TRBV19, the J gene TRBJ2-1, with TRBD1 identical over 9 bases. The CDR3 runs to 13 residues. CDR1 is LNHDA and CDR2 is SQIVND in the germline V gene (reference sequence). V shed 6 bases, J shed 6 bases, and the junction held 3 bases outside the gene matches. This chain's CDR3 is CASRTGGSNEQFF. CDR3 DNA: TGTGCCAGTAGGACAGGGGGGAGCAATGAGCAGTTCTTC.

This clone was seen a handful of times. The rearrangement links TRBV7-2 to TRBJ2-1; 9 nucleotides line up with TRBD2. CDR1 and CDR2 (germline): SGHTA, FQGNSA. V gave up 0 bases and J gave up 2 bases; unmatched junction bases: 8. The CDR3 loop spans 18 amino acids. The CDR3 region is CASSLAGLAGLAYNEQFF. CDR3 sequence (DNA): TGTGCCAGCAGCTTAGCAGGTCTAGCGGGGCTAGCCTACAATGAGCAGTTCTTC. The complete variable domain, with remaining parts taken from reference TRBV7-2 and TRBJ2-1, reads GAGVSQSPSNKVTEKGKDVELRCDPISGHTALYWYRQSLGQGLEFLIYFQGNSAPDKSGLPSDRFSAERTGGSVSTLTIQRTQQEDSAVYLCASSLAGLAGLAYNEQFFGPGTRLTVL.

The chain employs TRBV11-3 and TRBJ2-7, with D maybe TRBD1 (6 bases). V lost 2 bases and J 3 bases, leaving 8 bases between the germline ends. Per germline, CDR1 SGHNT and CDR2 YENEEA. This CDR3 has 13 residues. The CDR3 nucleotides read TGTGCCAGCAGCTTACAGGGGAACTACGAGCAGTACTTC. This encodes CASSLQGNYEQYF.

As DNA, the CDR3 is TGCAGCGGGGGAGGGGGGGGGAGCACAGATACGCAGTATTTT. Amino acid sequence: CSGGGGGSTDTQYF. The chain recombines TRBV29-1 with TRBJ2-3, with a tentative D call TRBD2 (7 bases). The CDR3 has 14 residues. The germline V gene has CDR1 SQVTM and CDR2 ANQGSEA. V was cut by 7 bases and J by 0 bases, with 14 bases left in between.

This clone was seen a single time. The chain employs TRBV19 and TRBJ1-6, with 8 bases aligning to TRBD1. The V gene's germline CDR1 is LNHDA and CDR2 SQIVND (reference sequence). This CDR3 comprises 14 residues. The junction had 6 bases not matched to a gene; V was cut back by 6 bases and J by 8 bases. As DNA, the CDR3 is TGTGCCAGTAGCGACAGGGGATTAGATTCACCCCTCCACTTT. This codes for CASSDRGLDSPLHF.

This clone was observed a single time. This chain joins TRBV7-7 and TRBJ2-3, with a weak D call TRBD2 (6 bases). CDR3 length: 14 amino acids. Trimming cost V 5 bases and J 3 bases, with 12 bases left between them. Germline V gene sequence: CDR1 SSHAT, CDR2 FNYEAQ (reference sequence). The CDR3 DNA sequence: TGTGCCAGCAGCGAGGGGACTTTTACAGATACGCAGTATTTT. Its translation is CASSEGTFTDTQYF. Based on the CDR3 plus reference TRBV7-7 and TRBJ2-3, the full variable domain is GAGVSQSPRYKVTKRGQDVTLRCDPISSHATLYWYQQALGQGPEFLTYFNYEAQPDKSGLPSDRFSAERPEGSISTLTIQRTEQRDSAMYRCASSEGTFTDTQYFGPGTRLTVL.

The chain couples TRBV7-3 to TRBJ2-5; 11 positions agree with TRBD2. V shed 5 bases and J 4 bases; nucleotides not matched to a gene: 6. Germline CDR1 and CDR2: SGHTA and FQGTGA. CDR3 length: 15 residues. The CDR3 region is CASSAVSGGGETQYF. CDR3 DNA sequence: TGTGCCAGCAGCGCGGTTAGCGGGGGGGGAGAGACCCAGTACTTC.

V is TRBV21-1 and J is TRBJ2-6; the tabulated D call, TRBD2, remains unverified against the DNA. TRBV21-1 corresponds to a pseudogene. The CDR3 runs 15 residues. CDR3 sequence reads: CASSKGDSGANVLTF. CDR3 coding DNA: TGTGCCAGCAGCAAAGGAGACTCTGGGGCCAACGTCCTGACTTTC.

The sample holds one count of this clone. The rearrangement uses TRBV21-1 and TRBJ2-7; the table's D gene call, TRBD1, was not cross checked with the DNA. TRBV21-1 counts as a pseudogene. There are 17 residues in the CDR3. CDR3: CASSKTIQGTKSYEQYF. The CDR3 DNA reads as TGTGCCAGCAGCAAAACAATACAGGGTACAAAGTCCTACGAGCAGTACTTC.

The chain uses TRBV5-1 and TRBJ2-3, with a possible D match to TRBD2 (6 bases). The CDR3 covers 16 residues. Germline CDR1 is SGHRS and CDR2 is YFSETQ. Trimming took 3 bases from V and 5 from J, leaving 19 bases between them. The CDR3 DNA is TGCGCCAGCAGCTACCAAGGTGGGGCCGGGGGAGATACGCAGTATTTT. It translates to CASSYQGGAGGDTQYF. Combining the CDR3 with reference TRBV5-1 and TRBJ2-3 gives the whole variable domain KAGVTQTPRYLIKTRGQQVTLSCSPISGHRSVSWYQQTPGQGLQFLFEYFSETQRNKGNFPGRFSGRQFSNSRSEMNVSTLELGDSALYLCASSYQGGAGGDTQYFGPGTRLTVL.

The rearrangement uses TRBV6-5 and TRBJ1-1; 8 positions match TRBD1. The germline CDR1 and CDR2 sequences are MNHEY and SVGAGI. V was pared by 6 bases and J by 5 bases, with 5 bases of the junction left unmatched. CDR3 length: 13 amino acids. CDR3 bases: TGTGCCAGCAGCGCCACAGGGGGAACTGAAGCTTTCTTT. It yields the protein CASSATGGTEAFF.

This clone was found a few times. The chain joins TRBV13 to TRBJ1-5; perhaps TRBD1 as D (5 bases). Germline CDR1 is PRHDT and CDR2 is FYEKMQ (reference sequence). The CDR3 consists of 16 residues. V shed 0 bases and J shed 3 bases, with 12 bases lying between them. CDR3 bases: TGTGCCAGCAGCTTAGGGTTTATAGGGGACAATCAGCCCCAGCATTTT. It specifies CASSLGFIGDNQPQHF.

This sequence joins TRBV29-1 and TRBJ1-3; unclear D gene. This CDR3 is 15 amino acids long. The germline V and J ends were trimmed by 0 bases and 0 bases, with 9 bases remaining between them. Germline-derived CDR1 and CDR2 are SQVTM and ANQGSEA. This CDR3 is CSVEDRSVSGNTIYF. The CDR3 DNA sequence: TGCAGCGTTGAAGATCGAAGCGTCTCTGGAAACACCATATATTTT.

The rearrangement joins TRBV11-2 to TRBJ1-2; no definite D call. The CDR3 has 12 residues. V was cut by 3 bases and J by 4 bases, with 6 bases left in between. Germline V lookup: CDR1 SGHAT, CDR2 FQNNGV. CDR3 sequence: CASSLGSYGYTF. In DNA form, the CDR3 reads TGTGCCAGCAGCTTGGGGAGCTATGGCTACACCTTC.

This clone has a handful of counts. Here the CDR3 reads CASTPGRNTGELFF. In DNA, the CDR3 is TGTGCCAGCACTCCAGGGCGTAACACCGGGGAGCTGTTTTTT. The V gene is TRBV7-9, the J gene TRBJ2-2, with a possible D match to TRBD1 (5 bases). The germline CDR1 and CDR2 sequences are SEHNR and FQNEAQ (reference sequence). V was cut by 7 bases and J by 2 bases, with 11 bases left in between. This CDR3 is 14 amino acids long.

This rearrangement joins TRBV6-5 to TRBJ2-5; 7 nucleotides match TRBD2. Losses at the gene ends were 0 bases for V and 8 bases for J; bases not matched to a gene: 6. The CDR3 extends over 14 amino acids. Germline values: CDR1 MNHEY, CDR2 SVGAGI. The CDR3 is CASSYSREGGTQYF. The DNA of the CDR3 is TGTGCCAGCAGTTACTCCAGGGAGGGTGGTACCCAGTACTTC.

The chain combines TRBV7-9 with TRBJ1-4; a weak D match, TRBD1 (6 bases). Deletions cut 2 bases from V and 0 bases from J, with 10 bases between. Germline lookup yields CDR1 SEHNR and CDR2 FQNEAQ (reference sequence). The CDR3 has 16 residues. The CDR3 region is CASSLRAGATNEKLFF. In DNA form, the CDR3 reads TGTGCCAGCAGCTTACGGGCAGGGGCAACTAATGAAAAACTGTTTTTT.

This rearrangement joins TRBV10-3 to TRBJ1-1, with a weak D call TRBD1 (5 bases). Trimming shortened V by 2 bases and J by 2 bases, and 9 bases separated the two germline ends. Germline V gene sequence: CDR1 ENHRY, CDR2 SYGVKD. CDR3 size: 14 residues. This CDR3 is CAISEGRANTEAFF. The CDR3 DNA reads as TGTGCCATCAGTGAGGGCAGGGCCAACACTGAAGCTTTCTTT.

This clone was seen a single time. Other DNA sequences in this sample translate to the same CDR3. The rearrangement joins TRBV5-4 to TRBJ2-7; perhaps TRBD1 as D (5 bases). The germline V gene encodes CDR1 SGHNT and CDR2 YYREEE (reference sequence). The V end was cut by 0 bases, the J end by 3 bases, with 7 bases between. The CDR3 runs 13 residues. The CDR3: CASSLDRSYEQYF. CDR3 DNA: TGTGCCAGCAGCTTGGACAGGAGCTACGAGCAGTACTTC. The full variable domain, rest sourced from reference TRBV5-4 and TRBJ2-7, is ETGVTQSPTHLIKTRGQQVTLRCSSQSGHNTVSWYQQALGQGPQFIFQYYREEENGRGNFPPRFSGLQFPNYSSELNVNALELDDSALYLCASSLDRSYEQYFGPGTRLTVT.

CDR3 residues: CASSLSIEYEQYF. The CDR3 DNA is TGTGCCAGCAGTTTATCGATCGAGTATGAGCAGTACTTC. This chain links TRBV27 with TRBJ2-7; D ambiguous. The V gene's germline CDR1 is MNHEY and CDR2 SMNVEV (reference sequence). The length of the CDR3 is 13 residues. The germline V and J ends were trimmed by 0 bases and 7 bases, with 10 bases remaining between them.

The V and J genes are TRBV6-5 and TRBJ1-3; D might be TRBD1 (5 bases). Trimming removed 4 bases from V and 0 bases from J, with 13 bases in between. Germline assignment: CDR1 MNHEY and CDR2 SVGAGI. This CDR3 has 16 amino acids. The CDR3 region is CASSSLTGSSGNTIYF. Written as DNA, the CDR3 is TGTGCCAGCAGTTCTCTAACAGGAAGCTCTGGAAACACCATATATTTT.

The chain recombines TRBV19 with TRBJ2-7, with TRBD1 as a possible D gene (6 bases). This CDR3 comprises 14 residues. The ends were cut back, 10 bases at V and 0 bases at J, with 16 bases in the middle. Germline CDR1 is LNHDA and CDR2 is SQIVND (reference sequence). The CDR3 protein is CATLRTANSYEQYF. The CDR3 coding sequence is TGTGCCACCCTCCGGACAGCGAACTCCTACGAGCAGTACTTC.

The chain couples TRBV19 to TRBJ1-1; D may be TRBD1 (5 bases). Between the trimmed V and J ends, which lost 5 bases and 1 base, there was a span of 11 bases. The CDR3 is 14 residues long. Germline CDR1 LNHDA, CDR2 SQIVND (reference sequence). CDR3 in amino acids: CASSGRDWNTEAFF. The CDR3 bases are TGTGCCAGTAGTGGCCGGGACTGGAACACTGAAGCTTTCTTT.

The chain combines TRBV4-3 with TRBJ2-5, with 8 bases matching TRBD1. The DNA matches TRBJ2-7 better at its end, which makes the J call doubtful. CDR1 is LGHNA and CDR2 is YSLEER in the germline V gene. The CDR3 has 16 amino acids. The CDR3 is CASSQDNYRGTYEQYF. The DNA for the CDR3 is TGCGCCAGCAGCCAAGATAATTACAGGGGGACCTACGAGCAGTACTTC.

Written as DNA, the CDR3 is TGCGCCAGCAGCCTGGCCGGGACAGGGACGGGGTATGGCTACACCTTC. Its translation: CASSLAGTGTGYGYTF. The chain recombines TRBV5-1 with TRBJ1-2; TRBD1 aligns across 9 bases. The CDR3 loop spans 16 amino acids. Trimming removed 4 bases from V and 5 bases from J; junction bases left unmatched: 12. The germline gives CDR1 SGHRS, CDR2 YFSETQ.

The V call is TRBV9, the J call TRBJ2-2; 7 nucleotides agree with TRBD1. V was clipped by 1 base and J by 1 base; unmatched bases: 10. The CDR3 is 18 residues long. Germline V gives CDR1 SGDLS, CDR2 YYNGEE. CDR3 region: CASSVPNRGDRNTGELFF. The CDR3 DNA is TGTGCCAGCAGCGTACCCAACCGTGGGGACAGGAACACCGGGGAGCTGTTTTTT.